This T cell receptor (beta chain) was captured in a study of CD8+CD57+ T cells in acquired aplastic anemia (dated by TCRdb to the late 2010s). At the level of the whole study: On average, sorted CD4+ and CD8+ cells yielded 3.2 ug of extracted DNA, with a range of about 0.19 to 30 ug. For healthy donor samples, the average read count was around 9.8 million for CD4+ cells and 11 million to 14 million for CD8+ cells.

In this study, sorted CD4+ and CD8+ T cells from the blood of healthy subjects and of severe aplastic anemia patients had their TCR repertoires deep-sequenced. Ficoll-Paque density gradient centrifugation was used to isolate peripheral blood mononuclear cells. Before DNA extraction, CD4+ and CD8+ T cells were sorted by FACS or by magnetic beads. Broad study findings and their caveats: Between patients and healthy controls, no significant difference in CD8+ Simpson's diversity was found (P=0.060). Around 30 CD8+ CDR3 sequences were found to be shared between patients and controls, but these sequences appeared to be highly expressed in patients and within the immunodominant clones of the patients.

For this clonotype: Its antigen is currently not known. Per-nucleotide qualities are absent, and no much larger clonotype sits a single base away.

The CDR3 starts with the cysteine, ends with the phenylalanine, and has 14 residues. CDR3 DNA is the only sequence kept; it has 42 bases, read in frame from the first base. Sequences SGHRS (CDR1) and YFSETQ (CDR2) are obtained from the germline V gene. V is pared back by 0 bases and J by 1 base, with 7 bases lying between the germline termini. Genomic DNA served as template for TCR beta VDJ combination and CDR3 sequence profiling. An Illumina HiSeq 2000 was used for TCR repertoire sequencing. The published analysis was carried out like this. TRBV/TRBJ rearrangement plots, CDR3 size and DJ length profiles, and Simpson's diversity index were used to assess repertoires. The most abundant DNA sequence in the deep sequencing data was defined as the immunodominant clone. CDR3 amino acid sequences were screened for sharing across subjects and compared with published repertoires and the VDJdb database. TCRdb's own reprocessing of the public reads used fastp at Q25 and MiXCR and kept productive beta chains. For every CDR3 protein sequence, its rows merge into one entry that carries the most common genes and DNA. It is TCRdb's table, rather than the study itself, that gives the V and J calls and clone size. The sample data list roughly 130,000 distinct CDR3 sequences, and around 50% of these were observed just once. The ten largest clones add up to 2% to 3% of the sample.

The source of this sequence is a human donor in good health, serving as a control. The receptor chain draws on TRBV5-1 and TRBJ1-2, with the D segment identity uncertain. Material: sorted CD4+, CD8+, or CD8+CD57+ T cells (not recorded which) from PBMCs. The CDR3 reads CASSLGTSNYGYTF. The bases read TGCGCCAGCAGCTTGGGTACCAGTAACTATGGCTACACCTTC.